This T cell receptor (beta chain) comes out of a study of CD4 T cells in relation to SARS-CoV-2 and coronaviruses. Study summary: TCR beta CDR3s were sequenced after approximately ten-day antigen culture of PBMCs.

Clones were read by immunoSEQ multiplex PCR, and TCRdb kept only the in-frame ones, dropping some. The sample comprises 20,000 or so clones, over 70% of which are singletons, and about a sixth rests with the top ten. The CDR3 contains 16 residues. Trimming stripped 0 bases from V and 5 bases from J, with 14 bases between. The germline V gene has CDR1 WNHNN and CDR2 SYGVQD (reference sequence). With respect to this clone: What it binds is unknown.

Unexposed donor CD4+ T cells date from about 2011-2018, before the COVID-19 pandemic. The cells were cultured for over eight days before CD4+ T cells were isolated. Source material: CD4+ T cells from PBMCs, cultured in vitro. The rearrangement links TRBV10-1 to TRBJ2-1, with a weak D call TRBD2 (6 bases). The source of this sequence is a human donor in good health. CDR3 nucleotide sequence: TGCGCCAGCAGTGAGTCGAGTGGACTACCGAACAATGAGCAGTTCTTC. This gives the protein CASSESSGLPNNEQFF.